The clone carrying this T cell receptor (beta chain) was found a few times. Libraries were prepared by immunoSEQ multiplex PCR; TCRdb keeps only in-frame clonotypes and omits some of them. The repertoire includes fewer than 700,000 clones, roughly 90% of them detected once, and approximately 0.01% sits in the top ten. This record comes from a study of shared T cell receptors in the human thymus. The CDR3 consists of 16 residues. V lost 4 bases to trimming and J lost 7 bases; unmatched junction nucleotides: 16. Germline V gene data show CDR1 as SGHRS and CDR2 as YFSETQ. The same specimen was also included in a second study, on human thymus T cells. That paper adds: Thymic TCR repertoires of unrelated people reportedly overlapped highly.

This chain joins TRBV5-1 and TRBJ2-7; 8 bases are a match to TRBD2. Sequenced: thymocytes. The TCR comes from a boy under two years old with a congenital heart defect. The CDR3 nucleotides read TGCGCCAGCAGCGGGACTACTAGCGGAGCAGAAAGGGAGCAGTACTTC. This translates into CASSGTTSGAEREQYF.